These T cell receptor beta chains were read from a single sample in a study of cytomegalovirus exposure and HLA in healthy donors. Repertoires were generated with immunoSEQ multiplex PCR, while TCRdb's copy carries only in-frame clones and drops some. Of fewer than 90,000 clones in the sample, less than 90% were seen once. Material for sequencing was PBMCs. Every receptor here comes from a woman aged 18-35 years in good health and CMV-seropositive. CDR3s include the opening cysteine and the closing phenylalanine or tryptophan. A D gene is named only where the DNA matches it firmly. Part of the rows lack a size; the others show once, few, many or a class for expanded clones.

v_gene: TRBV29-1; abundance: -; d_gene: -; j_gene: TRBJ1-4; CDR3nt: TGCAGCATCACAGGGACGGGTGAAAAACTGTTTTTT; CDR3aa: CSITGTGEKLFF
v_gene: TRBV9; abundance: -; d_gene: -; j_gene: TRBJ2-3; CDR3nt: TGTGCCAGCAGCGTAATGGAATGGAGGACAGATACGCAGTATTTT; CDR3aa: CASSVMEWRTDTQYF
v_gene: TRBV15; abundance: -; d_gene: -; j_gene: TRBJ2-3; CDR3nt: TGTGCCACCAGCAGAGATTTGGCTAGCACAGATACGCAGTATTTT; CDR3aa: CATSRDLASTDTQYF
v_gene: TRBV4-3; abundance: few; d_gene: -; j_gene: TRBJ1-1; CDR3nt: TGCGCCAGCAGCCAAGCGGCCGCAGGGTCCACTGAAGCTTTCTTT; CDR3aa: CASSQAAAGSTEAFF
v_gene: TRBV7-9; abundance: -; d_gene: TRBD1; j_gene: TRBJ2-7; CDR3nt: TGTGCCAGCAGCTTAGGAAGGGACAGGGTCTACGAGCAGTACTTC; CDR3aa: CASSLGRDRVYEQYF
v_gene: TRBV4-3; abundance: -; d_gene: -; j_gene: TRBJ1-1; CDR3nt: TGCGCCAGCAGCCAAGGGACAGCCCCTGATCTCATGAACACTGAAGCTTTCTTT; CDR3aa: CASSQGTAPDLMNTEAFF
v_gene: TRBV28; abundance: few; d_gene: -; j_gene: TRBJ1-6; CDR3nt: TGTGCCAGCAGTTCCCTCAACAGCGGAGTGAATTCACCCCTCCACTTT; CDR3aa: CASSSLNSGVNSPLHF
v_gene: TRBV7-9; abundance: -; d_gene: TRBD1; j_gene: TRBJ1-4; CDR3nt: TGTGCCAGCAGCTTAGGGTCTGGGACAGCGAATGAAAAACTGTTTTTT; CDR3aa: CASSLGSGTANEKLFF
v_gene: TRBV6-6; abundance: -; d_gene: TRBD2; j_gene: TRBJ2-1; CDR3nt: TGTGCCAGCAGTTACACGTGGGAGGGAGTAATTCGCGAGCAGTTCTTC; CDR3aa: CASSYTWEGVIREQFF
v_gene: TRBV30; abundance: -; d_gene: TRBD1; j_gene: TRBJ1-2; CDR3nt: TGTGCCTGGACTGCCGGGACAGGGAACTATGGCTACACCTTC; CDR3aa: CAWTAGTGNYGYTF
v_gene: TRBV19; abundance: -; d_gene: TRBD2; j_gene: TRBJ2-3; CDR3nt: TGTGCCAGTAGTAGGCTAGCGGGCACAGATACGCAGTATTTT; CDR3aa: CASSRLAGTDTQYF
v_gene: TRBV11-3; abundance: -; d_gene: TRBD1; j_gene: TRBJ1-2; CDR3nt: TGTGCCAGCAGCTTAGATCTAGACAGGGGGCAAGGCTACACCTTC; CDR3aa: CASSLDLDRGQGYTF
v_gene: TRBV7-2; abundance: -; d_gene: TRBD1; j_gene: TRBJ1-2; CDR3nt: TGTGCCAGCAGCCTACAGGGGATTCGGGGCTACACCTTC; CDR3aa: CASSLQGIRGYTF
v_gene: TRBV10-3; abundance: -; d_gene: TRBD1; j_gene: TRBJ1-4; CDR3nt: TGTGCCATCAGTACAGGGGGCGTAGAAGAAAAACTGTTTTTT; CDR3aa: CAISTGGVEEKLFF
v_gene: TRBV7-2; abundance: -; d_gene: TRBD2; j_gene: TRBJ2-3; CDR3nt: TGTGCCAGCAGCCCCGGGACTAGCGGGGGAAGTACGCAGTATTTT; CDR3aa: CASSPGTSGGSTQYF
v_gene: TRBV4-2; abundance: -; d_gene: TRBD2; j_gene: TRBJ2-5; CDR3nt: TGTACCAGCAGCCAAGTTTCAGCGGGGGGTCACCAAGAGACCCAGTACTTC; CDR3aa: CTSSQVSAGGHQETQYF
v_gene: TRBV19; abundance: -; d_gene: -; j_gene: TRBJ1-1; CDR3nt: TGTGCCAGTAGGGACAGCCAGGGCACTGAAGCTTTCTTT; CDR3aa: CASRDSQGTEAFF
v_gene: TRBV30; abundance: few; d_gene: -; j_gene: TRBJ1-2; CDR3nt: TGTGCCTGGAGTTCGGGGGGCAGCCGTTTCTCTAACTATGGCTACACCTTC; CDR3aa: CAWSSGGSRFSNYGYTF
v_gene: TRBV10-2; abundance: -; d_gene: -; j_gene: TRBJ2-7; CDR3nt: TGCGCCAGCAGTGAGTCTGACAGACGTTTCTACGAGCAGTACTTC; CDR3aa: CASSESDRRFYEQYF
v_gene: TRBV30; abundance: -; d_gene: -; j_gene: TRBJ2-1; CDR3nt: TGTGCCTGGAGTTCGACTAATGAGCAGTTCTTC; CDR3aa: CAWSSTNEQFF
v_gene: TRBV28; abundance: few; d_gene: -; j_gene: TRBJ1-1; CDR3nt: TGTGCCAGCAGTTTAACCAGGACTTCGACTGAAGCTTTCTTT; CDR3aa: CASSLTRTSTEAFF
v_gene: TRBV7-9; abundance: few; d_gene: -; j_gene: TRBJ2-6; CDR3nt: TGTGCCAGCAGCTTAGAGGACAGTTTCTCTGGGGCCAACGTCCTGACTTTC; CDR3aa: CASSLEDSFSGANVLTF
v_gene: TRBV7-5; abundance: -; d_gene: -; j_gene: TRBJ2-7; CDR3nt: TGTGCCAGAAGCACCCGATGTGGGACCCTCGGGACTAGCTACGAGCAGTACTTC; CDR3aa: CARSTRCGTLGTSYEQYF
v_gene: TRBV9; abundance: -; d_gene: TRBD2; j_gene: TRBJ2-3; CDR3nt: TGTGCCAGCAGCGTTGCCGGGACTAGCTTGGATACGCAGTATTTT; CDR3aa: CASSVAGTSLDTQYF
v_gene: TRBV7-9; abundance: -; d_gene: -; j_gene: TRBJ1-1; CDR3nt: TGTGCCAGCAGCTTCGGATTCGGACAGAACACTGAAGCTTTCTTT; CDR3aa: CASSFGFGQNTEAFF
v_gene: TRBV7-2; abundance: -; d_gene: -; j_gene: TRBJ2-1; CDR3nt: TGTGCCAGCAGCTCGGAGTTTGTCGGGGGAGCGCCGGGGCAGTTCTTC; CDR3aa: CASSSEFVGGAPGQFF
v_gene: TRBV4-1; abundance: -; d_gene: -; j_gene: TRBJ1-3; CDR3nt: TGCGCCAGCAGCCAAGAGGGCAGGGGTTCCTCTGGAAACACCATATATTTT; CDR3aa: CASSQEGRGSSGNTIYF
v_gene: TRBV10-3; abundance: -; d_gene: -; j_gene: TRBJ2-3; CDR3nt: TGTGCCACACATTTAGGGGACACAATAGGGGGAGATACGCAGTATTTT; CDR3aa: CATHLGDTIGGDTQYF
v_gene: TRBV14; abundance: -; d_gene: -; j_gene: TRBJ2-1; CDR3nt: TGTGCCAGCAGCCAAGACCCAATCTCCTACAATGAGCAGTTCTTC; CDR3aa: CASSQDPISYNEQFF
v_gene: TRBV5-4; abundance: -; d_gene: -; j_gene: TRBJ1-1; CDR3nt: TGTGCCAGCAGCTTGGGTGGATCGACGGGGGTTGAAGCTTTCTTT; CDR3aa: CASSLGGSTGVEAFF
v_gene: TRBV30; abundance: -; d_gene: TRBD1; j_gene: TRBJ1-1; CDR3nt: TGTGCCTGGACCGGACAGGGGGCCGCTGAAGCTTTCTTT; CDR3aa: CAWTGQGAAEAFF
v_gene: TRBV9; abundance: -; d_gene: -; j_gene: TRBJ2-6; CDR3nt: TGTGCCAGCAGCGTTAGCGAAACTGGGGCCAACGTCCTGACTTTC; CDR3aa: CASSVSETGANVLTF
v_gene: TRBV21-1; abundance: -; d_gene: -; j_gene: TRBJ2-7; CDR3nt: TGTGCCAGCATTTCACCCACGCGGGAGGTCCACGAGCAGTACTTC; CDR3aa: CASISPTREVHEQYF